One TCR beta chain is described in this entry. In the authors' methods: From reference gene primer amplification, estimates of nucleated cell counts were derived. The data were produced by immunoSEQ multiplex PCR, yet TCRdb's version contains in-frame clones alone and is incomplete. D and trimming were read from the DNA, whereas the V and J calls and clone size are those reported in that table. This table holds 99,000 or so clones, roughly 79% found once. The data were obtained in a study of blood T cell repertoires in COVID-19. The overall study: Samples came from the United States, Italy and Spain, spanning acute and convalescent COVID-19. Sources were T cells, B-cell-depleted T cells, or PBMCs; the material itself was cDNA or gDNA.

CDR3 length equals 14 residues. Germline CDR1 SGHRS, CDR2 YFSETQ. The germline V and J ends were trimmed by 0 bases and 4 bases, with 9 bases remaining between them. The receptor was derived from a woman aged 70-85 years with acute or convalescent COVID-19. The V and J genes are TRBV5-1 and TRBJ2-3; D possibly corresponds to TRBD2 (6 bases). Sequencing was performed on peripheral blood. The CDR3 DNA is TGCGCCAGCAGCTTGGCGCTAGCGTCAGATACGCAGTATTTT. Translated, it gives CASSLALASDTQYF.